The 23 T cell receptor beta chains presented below share a single source sample, sequenced in a study of blood T cell repertoires in COVID-19. Profiling relied on immunoSEQ multiplex PCR, and the TCRdb table lists in-frame clones only, not all of them. The data contain about 90,000 clones, over 80% of them seen just once; the ten biggest clones take up more than 1.5%. Sequences were obtained from peripheral blood. The receptors were gathered from a human donor with active COVID-19. The donor label of this sample is uncertain.

About this clone itself: One junction end does not reproduce the germline sequence, and a read error may be involved. The chain uses TRBV6-7 and TRBJ2-3; TRBD2 agrees at 15 bases. TRBV6-7 is an ORF; its function is uncertain. The CDR3 has 15 amino acids. The CDR3 region is CANSWTSGGAYTQYF. The CDR3, as DNA: TGTGCCAACAGTTGGACTAGCGGGGGGGCCTACACGCAGTATTTT.

The chain combines TRBV20-1 with TRBJ2-7; 8 bases are a match to TRBD1. The trim removed 3 bases at V and 5 bases at J, leaving 12 bases unmatched. This CDR3 comprises 15 residues. CDR1 is DFQATT and CDR2 is SNEGSKA in the germline V gene (reference sequence). CDR3 in DNA: TGCAGTGCTAGTCTCGTGGGCAGGGGGCTCAACGAGCAGTACTTC. Its protein product is CSASLVGRGLNEQYF.

This clone was picked up one time. V gene TRBV7-2 combines with J gene TRBJ1-2; 8 bases map to TRBD1. CDR3 length: 16 residues. Per the germline V gene, CDR1 is SGHTA and CDR2 is FQGNSA. The V and J ends lost 4 bases and 0 bases, in that order; junction bases with no gene match: 7. The CDR3 nucleotides are TGTGCCAGCAGCTCCCTACGGGACAGGACTAACTATGGCTACACCTTC. This translates into CASSSLRDRTNYGYTF.

The chain has TRBV4-2 and TRBJ2-2; 10 bases line up with TRBD2. With V trimmed by 4 bases and J by 7 bases, 15 bases remained unmatched. From germline, CDR1 is LGHNA and CDR2 YNFKEQ. This CDR3 is built from 18 residues. The CDR3 loop reads CASSPGSDSGGRGGELFF. As DNA, the CDR3 is TGTGCCAGCAGCCCGGGGTCTGATAGCGGGGGGCGGGGCGGGGAGCTGTTTTTT.

The rearrangement joins TRBV7-2 to TRBJ1-5, with D possibly TRBD1 on 5 matching bases. Germline CDR1 is SGHTA and CDR2 is FQGNSA. The V end was cut by 2 bases, the J end by 5 bases, with 7 bases between. CDR3 length: 13 residues. In DNA form, the CDR3 reads TGTGCCAGCAGCTTATGGGGGGATCAGCCCCAGCATTTT. As protein: CASSLWGDQPQHF.

Of note for this clone: This sample includes further DNA sequences coding for the same CDR3. The CDR3 DNA reads TGCGCCAGCAGCTCGGGACTAGCGGGGGGAACAGATACGCAGTATTTT. Translating it yields CASSSGLAGGTDTQYF. The chain recombines TRBV5-1 with TRBJ2-3; 15 nucleotides line up with TRBD2. The trim removed 3 bases at V and 3 bases at J, leaving 2 bases unmatched. Germline values: CDR1 SGHRS, CDR2 YFSETQ. This CDR3 comprises 16 residues.

V usage is TRBV6-5 and J usage is TRBJ2-7, with TRBD2 as a possible D gene (7 bases). This CDR3 spans 15 amino acids. Trimming left V 6 bases short and J 0 bases short, with 15 bases between. Germline V gene lookup returns CDR1 MNHEY and CDR2 SVGAGI. CDR3 nucleotides: TGTGCCAGCAGCGGGACGGGGGGCCTCTCCTACGAGCAGTACTTC. This gives the protein CASSGTGGLSYEQYF.

J is TRBJ2-7 and V is TRBV5-5; D is undetermined. With 0 bases removed from V and 5 bases from J, the gap between germline ends came to 9 bases. The germline CDR1 and CDR2 sequences are SGHKS and YYEKEE (reference sequence). The CDR3 is 13 residues long. The CDR3 sequence: CASSLEGTDEQYF. In DNA form, the CDR3 reads TGTGCCAGCAGCTTGGAAGGAACAGACGAGCAGTACTTC.

This sequence joins TRBV5-1 and TRBJ2-7; 7 nucleotides line up with TRBD2. CDR3 length: 14 amino acids. Trimming removed 1 base from V and 2 bases from J; junction bases left unmatched: 3. From germline, CDR1 is SGHRS and CDR2 YFSETQ. The CDR3 DNA follows: TGCGCCAGCAGCTTGTCCAGCGGGGCCTACGAGCAGTACTTC. Its translation: CASSLSSGAYEQYF.

This rearrangement joins TRBV11-3 to TRBJ2-7; TRBD2 might be the D (5 bases). Trimming cost V 0 bases and J 6 bases, with 9 bases left between them. Germline CDR1 is SGHNT and CDR2 is YENEEA. This CDR3 comprises 13 residues. The CDR3 coding sequence is TGTGCCAGCAGCTTAGATCGGGCGGGCGAGCAGTACTTC. This codes for CASSLDRAGEQYF.

The rearrangement uses TRBV7-3 and TRBJ2-1, with 7 bases matching TRBD1. The CDR3 covers 17 residues. V was pared by 0 bases and J by 2 bases, with 7 bases of the junction left unmatched. Germline-derived CDR1 and CDR2 are SGHTA and FQGTGA. The CDR3 DNA sequence: TGTGCCAGCAGCTTAACGCTAGACAGGGTGGCCTACAATGAGCAGTTCTTC. This codes for CASSLTLDRVAYNEQFF.

This clone was seen a handful of times. The CDR3 region is CASSYGQLGSPLHF. CDR3 DNA sequence: TGTGCCAGCAGTTATGGACAGCTCGGTTCACCCCTCCACTTT. This sequence joins TRBV6-2 or TRBV6-3 and TRBJ1-6; perhaps TRBD1 as D (6 bases). V shed 3 bases and J shed 9 bases, with 12 bases lying between them. Germline loops: CDR1 MNHEY, CDR2 SVGEGT. The CDR3 runs to 14 residues.

The rearrangement links TRBV5-6 to TRBJ2-7; 9 bases fit TRBD1. This CDR3 contains 14 residues. V trimming: 0 bases; J trimming: 4 bases; junction bases outside the gene matches: 2. The germline gives CDR1 SGHDT, CDR2 YYEEEE. In DNA form, the CDR3 reads TGTGCCAGCAGCTTGGGGGGACAGGGTTACGAGCAGTACTTC. Protein: CASSLGGQGYEQYF.

This sequence joins TRBV28 and TRBJ1-2; perhaps TRBD1 as D (6 bases). The germline V gene has CDR1 MDHEN and CDR2 SYDVKM. This CDR3 contains 16 residues. V lost 4 bases, J lost 2 bases, and 17 bases lay in between. This CDR3 is CASSSPSPDSNYGYTF. DNA for the CDR3: TGTGCCAGCAGTTCCCCATCACCGGACAGCAACTATGGCTACACCTTC.

This clone appeared once. CDR3 coding DNA: TGTGCCAGCAGCCGGGGGGCGTCCTACGAGCAGTACTTC. Protein: CASSRGASYEQYF. The chain joins TRBV7-2 to TRBJ2-7; D might be TRBD2 (7 bases). CDR1 and CDR2 (germline): SGHTA, FQGNSA. Trimming left V 5 bases short and J 1 base short, with 9 bases between. The CDR3 covers 13 residues.

The chain has TRBV5-1 and TRBJ2-5; 7 positions agree with TRBD2. Germline V lookup: CDR1 SGHRS, CDR2 YFSETQ. The V gene end was trimmed by 1 base and the J gene end by 3 bases; junction bases not matched to a gene: 3. The CDR3 extends over 14 amino acids. CDR3 loop: CASSLMAGEETQYF. The CDR3 region has the DNA TGCGCCAGCAGCTTGATGGCGGGGGAAGAGACCCAGTACTTC.

The chain is built from TRBV24-1 and TRBJ1-2; 9 bases align to TRBD1. This CDR3 is 14 amino acids long. The germline CDR1 and CDR2 sequences are KGHDR and SFDVKD. V shed 6 bases, J shed 5 bases, and the junction held 6 bases outside the gene matches. CDR3 sequence: CATSTGGLKYGYTF. In DNA, the CDR3 is TGTGCCACCAGTACAGGGGGCCTAAAGTATGGCTACACCTTC.

This sequence joins TRBV5-1 and TRBJ1-1; 8 bases line up with TRBD1. The CDR3 length is 15 residues. CDR1 and CDR2 (germline): SGHRS, YFSETQ. V was clipped by 4 bases and J by 6 bases; unmatched bases: 11. CDR3 in amino acids: CASSPTRQGSSEAFF. CDR3 nucleotide sequence: TGCGCCAGCAGCCCGACCCGACAGGGGTCATCTGAAGCTTTCTTT.

This chain uses TRBV18 with TRBJ2-7; possibly TRBD2 for D (6 bases). Trimming cost V 1 base and J 2 bases, with 15 bases left between them. Germline V gives CDR1 KGHSH, CDR2 LQKENI. This CDR3 comprises 16 residues. The CDR3 region is CASSPRGDHATYEQYF. The CDR3 bases are TGTGCCAGCTCACCACGGGGGGATCACGCCACCTACGAGCAGTACTTC.

The rearrangement uses TRBV14 and TRBJ1-2, with D hard to call. This CDR3 spans 14 amino acids. The V gene's germline CDR1 is SGHDN and CDR2 FVKESK. V shed 1 base and J shed 7 bases, with 13 bases lying between them. The CDR3 spells CASSQVGFEAGYTF. CDR3 nucleotides: TGTGCCAGCAGCCAAGTCGGCTTCGAGGCTGGCTACACCTTC.

J is TRBJ2-2 and V is TRBV28; 10 nucleotides line up with TRBD1. This CDR3 is 15 amino acids long. The J segment lost 3 bases and the V segment lost 2 bases, leaving 0 bases of the junction unmatched. Per germline, CDR1 MDHEN and CDR2 SYDVKM. DNA for the CDR3: TGTGCCAGCAGTTTAGGGACAGGGGACACCGGGGAGCTGTTTTTT. It encodes CASSLGTGDTGELFF.

The genes are TRBV27 and TRBJ2-1; 11 bases line up with TRBD2. The CDR3 totals 15 residues. The germline gives CDR1 MNHEY, CDR2 SMNVEV (reference sequence). The V and J ends lost 5 bases and 4 bases, in that order; junction bases with no gene match: 4. As DNA, the CDR3 is TGTGCCAGCAGTCCACTAGCGGGGGATTACAATGAGCAGTTCTTC. Protein sequence: CASSPLAGDYNEQFF.

This clone was observed a single time. The chain links TRBV18 to TRBJ2-3; 7 nucleotides line up with TRBD2. The V and J ends lost 4 bases and 0 bases, in that order; junction bases with no gene match: 7. Looked up from germline, CDR1 is KGHSH and CDR2 is LQKENI. There are 16 residues in the CDR3. Here the CDR3 reads CASSRRQRGSTDTQYF. Written as DNA, the CDR3 is TGTGCCAGCTCACGCCGCCAGCGGGGAAGCACAGATACGCAGTATTTT. Combining the CDR3 with reference TRBV18 and TRBJ2-3 gives the whole variable domain NAGVMQNPRHLVRRRGQEARLRCSPMKGHSHVYWYRQLPEEGLKFMVYLQKENIIDESGMPKERFSAEFPKEGPSILRIQQVVRGDSAAYFCASSRRQRGSTDTQYFGPGTRLTVL.